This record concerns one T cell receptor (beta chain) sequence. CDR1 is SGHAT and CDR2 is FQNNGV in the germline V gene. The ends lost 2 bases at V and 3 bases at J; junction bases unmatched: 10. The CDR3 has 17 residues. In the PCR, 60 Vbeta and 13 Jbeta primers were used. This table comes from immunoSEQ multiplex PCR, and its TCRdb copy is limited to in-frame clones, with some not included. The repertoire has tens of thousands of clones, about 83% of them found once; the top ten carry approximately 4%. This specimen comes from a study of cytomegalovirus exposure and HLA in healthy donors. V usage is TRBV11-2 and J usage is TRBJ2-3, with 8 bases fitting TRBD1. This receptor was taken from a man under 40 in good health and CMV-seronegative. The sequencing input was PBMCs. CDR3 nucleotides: TGTGCCAGCAGCTTATCACGGACAGGGCGGGTAACAGATACGCAGTATTTT. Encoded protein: CASSLSRTGRVTDTQYF.